Presented here are 9 T cell receptor beta chains from one specimen sequenced in a study of graft-versus-host responses after intestinal transplantation. From the graft tissue, intraepithelial and lamina propria lymphocytes were released through processing. Sequencing used immunoSEQ multiplex PCR; TCRdb keeps in-frame clones, though not all of them. The sample lists about 30,000 clones, about three quarters occurring once. The starting material was ileum tissue, obtained 98 days after intestinal transplantation. These receptors originate from a human patient who received an intestinal transplant, so some T cells may come from the graft donor.

The V call is TRBV19, the J call TRBJ1-4, with 7 bases that match TRBD1. Trimming removed 0 bases from V and 8 bases from J; junction bases left unmatched: 15. The CDR3 runs 18 residues. CDR1 is LNHDA, CDR2 SQIVND, per germline (reference sequence). The CDR3 region has the DNA TGTGCCAGTAGTATAGATCACCACACCAGGCAGGGGGGAGAAAAACTGTTTTTT. Encoded protein: CASSIDHHTRQGGEKLFF.

This clone was seen only a few times. The rearrangement joins TRBV5-1 to TRBJ2-7; 14 bases match TRBD2. Germline V gene data show CDR1 as SGHRS and CDR2 as YFSETQ. Trimming cost V 3 bases and J 4 bases; bases outside gene matches: 9. This CDR3 has 17 amino acids. The CDR3 nucleotides are TGCGCCAGCAGCTCAACGGGACTAGCGGGGGACTTATACGAGCAGTACTTC. It codes for CASSSTGLAGDLYEQYF.

This chain joins TRBV2 and TRBJ2-7; unclear D gene. Trimming removed 0 bases from V and 5 bases from J, with 5 bases in between. Germline CDR1 is SNHLY and CDR2 is FYNNEI. This CDR3 is built from 12 residues. The CDR3 loop reads CASSEALHEQYF. The CDR3 DNA is TGTGCCAGCAGTGAAGCGCTTCACGAGCAGTACTTC.

V usage is TRBV25-1 and J usage is TRBJ1-2; 8 bases agree with TRBD1. CDR3 length equals 14 residues. Germline lookup yields CDR1 MGHDK and CDR2 SYGVNS. Trimming removed 6 bases from V and 4 bases from J; junction bases left unmatched: 7. The CDR3 here is CASRRTGTSYGYTF. For the CDR3, the DNA is TGTGCCAGCAGAAGGACAGGGACTAGCTATGGCTACACCTTC.

V gene TRBV19 combines with J gene TRBJ1-5, with D hard to call. The germline V and J ends were trimmed by 3 bases and 0 bases, with 6 bases remaining between them. The CDR3 extends over 14 amino acids. Germline CDR1 is LNHDA and CDR2 is SQIVND (reference sequence). The CDR3 spells CASSIGVSNQPQHF. The CDR3 DNA follows: TGTGCCAGTAGTATCGGGGTTAGCAATCAGCCCCAGCATTTT.

The chain recombines TRBV19 with TRBJ2-2, with TRBD2 as a possible D gene (7 bases). Germline lookup yields CDR1 LNHDA and CDR2 SQIVND (reference sequence). The CDR3 is made up of 16 amino acids. V lost 3 bases and J lost 7, with 18 bases in between. The chain's CDR3 is CASSIPAGAGSGELFF. The CDR3 DNA sequence: TGTGCCAGTAGTATCCCTGCGGGGGCTGGGAGCGGGGAGCTGTTTTTT.

This chain links TRBV10-1 with TRBJ2-1; D may be TRBD1 (5 bases). This CDR3 has 16 residues. Germline V gene data show CDR1 as WNHNN and CDR2 as SYGVQD (reference sequence). Deletions cut 4 bases from V and 0 bases from J, with 13 bases between. As DNA, the CDR3 is TGCGCCAGCAGTGCCCTGCAGGGTAGCTCCTACAATGAGCAGTTCTTC. This gives the protein CASSALQGSSYNEQFF.

This clone was observed a single time. The chain has TRBV10-1 and TRBJ2-1; 15 nucleotides match TRBD2. V trimming: 8 bases; J trimming: 9 bases; junction bases outside the gene matches: 8. The CDR3 length is 15 residues. The germline V gene encodes CDR1 WNHNN and CDR2 SYGVQD (reference sequence). In DNA, the CDR3 is TGCGCCAGCTCTCGGACTAGCGGGGGGGCAGGTGAGCAGTTCTTC. Translation: CASSRTSGGAGEQFF.

As to this clone: In the same sample, other DNA sequences code for this CDR3. The V and J genes are TRBV27 and TRBJ1-3; D is perhaps TRBD1 (5 bases). Germline V gene lookup returns CDR1 MNHEY and CDR2 SMNVEV (reference sequence). This CDR3 region has 15 residues. The V and J ends lost 5 bases and 0 bases respectively, with 11 bases between them. This CDR3 is CASSITGSSGNTIYF. The DNA for the CDR3 is TGTGCCAGCAGTATAACAGGTTCCTCTGGAAACACCATATATTTT.